The clone carrying this T cell receptor beta chain was seen repeatedly, ten times or more. Its cognate antigen is unknown. The sample belongs to a study of neurological immune-mediated disorders. Findings of the study overall: HTLV-1-associated myelopathy had the most TCR clonal expansion, while multiple sclerosis had the least, a level that fell below healthy controls. Phylogenetically, 18 of 34 multiple sclerosis patients' repertoires fell into one related-CDR3 cluster, a possible signature.

Germline V CDR1 and CDR2: SGDLS, YYNGEE. This CDR3 comprises 14 residues. V lost 0 bases and J lost 2, with 6 bases in between. The cDNA was generated through 5'RACE incorporating 10-nucleotide random UMIs. The output of every sequencing run exceeded 180 million TCR-beta sequences, derived from 15-18 subjects. In TCRdb, the 5' RACE reads were re-called with MiXCR into one record per CDR3 protein. This table has 45,000 or so distinct CDR3 sequences, approximately 3% appearing once. Source material: PBMCs. The chain is built from TRBV9 and TRBJ2-1; D not certain. This TCR was recovered from a woman between 50 and 59 years old with multiple sclerosis. The CDR3 DNA reads TGTGCCAGCAGCGTAGAATTAGCCTACAATGAGCAGTTCTTC. Its protein product is CASSVELAYNEQFF.